This T cell receptor beta chain was obtained from a study of blood T cell repertoires in COVID-19. On the study more broadly: Recovered status applied to Cohort 3 donors who had two consecutive negative PCRs. It also applied to those with clearance or with symptom resolution. Sample material is recorded as cDNA or gDNA derived from T cells, B-cell-depleted T cells, or PBMCs.

The CDR3 has 15 residues. V lost 3 bases to trimming and J lost 6 bases, with 12 bases between them. From germline, CDR1 is MGHDK and CDR2 SYGVNS. Original processing methods: From reference gene primer amplification, estimates of nucleated cell counts were derived. The table came from immunoSEQ multiplex PCR; TCRdb's copy has only in-frame clones and leaves some out. The DNA was the basis for D and trimming; V, J and clone size are from that table. The sample shows around 140,000 clones, about 87% of them seen only once. The sequencing input was PBMCs or T cells enriched from blood (not recorded which). J is TRBJ1-6 and V is TRBV25-1; weak D call: TRBD1 (6 bases). This TCR was sampled from a man aged 45-65 years in a cohort exposed to, infected with or recovered from COVID-19 (not recorded which). For the CDR3, the DNA is TGTGCCAGCAGTGATGTGGGGGCCACTAATTCACCCCTCCACTTT. Encoded protein: CASSDVGATNSPLHF.